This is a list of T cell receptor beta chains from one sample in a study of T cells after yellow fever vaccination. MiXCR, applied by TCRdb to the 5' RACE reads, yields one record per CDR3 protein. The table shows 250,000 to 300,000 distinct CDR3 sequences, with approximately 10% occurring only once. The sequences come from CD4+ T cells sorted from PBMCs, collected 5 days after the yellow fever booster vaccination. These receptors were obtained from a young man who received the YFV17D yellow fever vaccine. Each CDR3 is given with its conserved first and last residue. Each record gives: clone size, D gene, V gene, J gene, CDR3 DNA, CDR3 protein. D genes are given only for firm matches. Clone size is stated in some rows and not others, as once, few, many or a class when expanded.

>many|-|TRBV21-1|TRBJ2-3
TGTGCCAGCTGGGGGGGGGCCTCAGATACGCAGTATTTT
CASWGGASDTQYF
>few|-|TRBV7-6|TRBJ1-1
TGTGCCAGCCTACGGGCCAAGGGACTCCTTGCCTCTGAAGCTTTCTTT
CASLRAKGLLASEAFF
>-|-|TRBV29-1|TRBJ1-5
TGCAGCGTTGGGGAGTCATTCAATCAGCCCCAGCATTTT
CSVGESFNQPQHF
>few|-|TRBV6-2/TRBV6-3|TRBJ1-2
TGTGCCAGCAGGGACCGGGACATTAACTATGGCTACACCTTC
CASRDRDINYGYTF
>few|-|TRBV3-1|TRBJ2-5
TGTGCCAGCAGCCATGAGGCGGGGCCAAAGGAGACCCAGTACTTC
CASSHEAGPKETQYF
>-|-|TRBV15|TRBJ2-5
TGTGCCACCAGCAGCCGGGGCCTGGGGCGAGAGACCCAGTACTTC
CATSSRGLGRETQYF
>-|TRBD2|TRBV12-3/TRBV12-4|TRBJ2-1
TGTGCCAGCAGCTCTAGCGGGCGCTCCTACAATGAGCAGTTCTTC
CASSSSGRSYNEQFF
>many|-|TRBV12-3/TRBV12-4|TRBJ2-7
TGTGCCAGCAGGTCCCGGACAGCCTTCTACGAGCAGTACTTC
CASRSRTAFYEQYF
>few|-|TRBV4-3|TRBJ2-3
TGCGCCAGCAGCCAAGAAAATCAGTGGGGGACGCAGTATTTT
CASSQENQWGTQYF
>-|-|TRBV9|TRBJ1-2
TGTGCCAGCAGCCCCCGACACAATCAGGGCTACACCTTC
CASSPRHNQGYTF
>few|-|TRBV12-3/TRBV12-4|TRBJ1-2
TGTGCCAGCAGTACCGGACAGAGACTCTATGGCTACACCTTC
CASSTGQRLYGYTF
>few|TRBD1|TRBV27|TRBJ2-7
TGTGCCAGCAGTTTATTTCCCCTTCGGACAGGCTCCTACGAGCAGTACTTC
CASSLFPLRTGSYEQYF
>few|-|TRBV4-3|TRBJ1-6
TGCGCCAGCAGCCAATGGGTGGCGTCACCCCTCCACTTT
CASSQWVASPLHF
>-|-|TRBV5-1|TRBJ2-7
TGCGCCAGCAGCTTGTGGAGGACCAGCGGGTCCTCCTACGAGCAGTACTTC
CASSLWRTSGSSYEQYF
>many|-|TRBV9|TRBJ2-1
TGTGCCAGCAGCGTAGATACAGGGCTGAATGAGCAGTTCTTC
CASSVDTGLNEQFF
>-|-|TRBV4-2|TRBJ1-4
TGTGCCAGCAGCCCGAGGGCCCCCTCTAATGAAAAACTGTTTTTT
CASSPRAPSNEKLFF
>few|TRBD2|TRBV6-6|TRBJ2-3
TGTGCCAGCACCGATAGCGGGGGGAGAGATACGCAGTATTTT
CASTDSGGRDTQYF
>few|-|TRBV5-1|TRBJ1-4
TGCGCCAGCAGATTCCTTGATGAAAAACTGTTTTTT
CASRFLDEKLFF
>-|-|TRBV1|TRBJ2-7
TGCACCAGCAGCCGGACAGGGACGAGGCGCGAGCAGTACTTC
CTSSRTGTRREQYF
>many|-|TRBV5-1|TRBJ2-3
TGCGCCAGCAGCTTGGAGGGCCGAGTAGCAGATACGCAGTATTTT
CASSLEGRVADTQYF
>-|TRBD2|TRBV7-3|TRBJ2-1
TGTGCCAGCAGCCCCCCGGGGGGGCAGAACAATGAGCAGTTCTTC
CASSPPGGQNNEQFF
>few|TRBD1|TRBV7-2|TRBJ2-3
TGTGCCAGCAGCTTAGAGGGACAGGGCACAGATACGCAGTATTTT
CASSLEGQGTDTQYF
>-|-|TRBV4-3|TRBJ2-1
TGCGCCAGCAGCCGTGAAGGGAGCTCCTACAATGAGCAGTTCTTC
CASSREGSSYNEQFF
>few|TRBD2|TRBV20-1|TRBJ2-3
TGCAGTGCCAAACGACTAGCGGGGGGGCCGGTGGAGCAGTATTTT
CSAKRLAGGPVEQYF
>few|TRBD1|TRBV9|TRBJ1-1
TGTGCCAGCAGCGTATTGGGGGACAGGGCGAACACTGAAGCTTTCTTT
CASSVLGDRANTEAFF
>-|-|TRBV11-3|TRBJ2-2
TGTGCCAGCAGCTTAAATGTCCCGGGCTGGCCGGGCGGGGAGCTGTTTTTT
CASSLNVPGWPGGELFF
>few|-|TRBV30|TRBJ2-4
TGTGCCTGGAGTGCTCGGGGAAGAAGCATTCAGTACTTC
CAWSARGRSIQYF
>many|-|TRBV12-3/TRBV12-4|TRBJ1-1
TGTGCCAGCAGTTTGATAGAGATGAACACTGAAGCTTTCTTT
CASSLIEMNTEAFF
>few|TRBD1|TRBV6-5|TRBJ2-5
TGTGCCAGCCTTAGATCCGGGACAGGGTTAGAGACCCAGTACTTC
CASLRSGTGLETQYF
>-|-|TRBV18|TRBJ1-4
TGTGCCAGCTCACCAAACAGGCCTCTTGCAACTAATGAAAAACTGTTTTTT
CASSPNRPLATNEKLFF
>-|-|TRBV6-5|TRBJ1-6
TGTGCCAGCAGTGCCCTAGACGATTCACCCCTCCACTTT
CASSALDDSPLHF
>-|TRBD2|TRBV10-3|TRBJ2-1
TGTGCCATCAGCGCGGGGGTGGTCAATGAGCAGTTCTTC
CAISAGVVNEQFF
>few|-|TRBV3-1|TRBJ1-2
TGTGCCAGCAGCCAAGCCGCCGGGGCCAACTATGGCTACACCTTC
CASSQAAGANYGYTF
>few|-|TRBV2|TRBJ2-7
TGTGCCAGCAGTGGGGGGACTTCGAACTCCTACGAGCAGTACTTC
CASSGGTSNSYEQYF
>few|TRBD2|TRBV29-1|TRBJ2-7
TGCAGCGTGATCCGGGGTTCGGGGGGCTACGAGCAGTACTTC
CSVIRGSGGYEQYF
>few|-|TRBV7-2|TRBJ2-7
TGTGCCAGCAGCTTTGGCGGGGTGAGCTCCTACGAGCAGTACTTC
CASSFGGVSSYEQYF